The 22 T cell receptor beta chains below come from one sample, sequenced in a study of blood T cell repertoires in COVID-19. Assay used: immunoSEQ multiplex PCR; TCRdb lists only in-frame clones, some missing. The sample has some 400,000 clones; 70% to 90% are singletons. Sample: PBMCs or T cells enriched from blood (not recorded which). The receptors come from a young man who had recovered from COVID-19.

J is TRBJ1-1 and V is TRBV11-2; perhaps TRBD1 as D (6 bases). The germline V gene has CDR1 SGHAT and CDR2 FQNNGV. The CDR3 extends over 12 amino acids. Trimming pared 4 bases from V and 4 bases from J, leaving 7 bases between. CDR3 protein: CASSYRATEAFF. CDR3 in DNA: TGTGCCAGCAGCTACAGGGCCACTGAAGCTTTCTTT.

The chain combines TRBV5-1 with TRBJ2-7; 8 bases map to TRBD1. V trimming: 0 bases; J trimming: 3 bases; junction bases outside the gene matches: 5. The germline gives CDR1 SGHRS, CDR2 YFSETQ. This CDR3 region has 15 residues. CDR3 amino acids: CASSLGQGPLYEQYF. CDR3 coding DNA: TGCGCCAGCAGCTTGGGACAGGGGCCCCTCTACGAGCAGTACTTC.

J is TRBJ1-5 and V is TRBV3-1 (or the pseudogene TRBV3-2); D is perhaps TRBD1 (6 bases). Trimming took off 3 bases at V and 7 bases at J, with 10 bases between the two ends. Germline loops: CDR1 LGHDT, CDR2 YNNKEL (reference sequence). The CDR3 has 13 amino acids. The chain's CDR3 is CASSHRGYQPQHF. For the CDR3, the DNA is TGTGCCAGCAGCCACAGGGGTTACCAGCCCCAGCATTTT.

The chain employs TRBV25-1 and TRBJ2-1; D perhaps matches TRBD2 (6 bases). Germline CDR1 reads MGHDK; CDR2 reads SYGVNS. V lost 1 base and J 8 bases, leaving 9 bases between the germline ends. CDR3 length: 13 amino acids. The CDR3 nucleotides are TGTGCCAGCAGTGAATTCGGGAGCTATGAGCAGTTCTTC. Translation: CASSEFGSYEQFF.

This chain uses TRBV12-5 with TRBJ2-3, with D maybe TRBD2 (6 bases). CDR1 and CDR2 (germline): LGHNT, FRNRAP. V lost 0 bases and J 1 base, leaving 11 bases between the germline ends. CDR3 length: 16 amino acids. CDR3 residues: CASGLVWGEGTDTQYF. CDR3 DNA: TGTGCTAGTGGTTTGGTATGGGGGGAAGGCACAGATACGCAGTATTTT.

This clone was detected only once. The chain uses TRBV3-1 (or the pseudogene TRBV3-2) and TRBJ1-1; D uncertain. In germline, CDR1 is LGHDT, CDR2 YNNKEL (reference sequence). The CDR3 contains 16 residues. The V gene lost 2 bases and the J gene lost 0 bases, with 13 bases spanning the gap. In nucleotides, the CDR3 is TGTGCCAGCAGCCAACGGGGTGGTAACTTGAACACTGAAGCTTTCTTT. Residues: CASSQRGGNLNTEAFF.

The rearrangement links TRBV3-1 (or the pseudogene TRBV3-2) to TRBJ1-6; D is possibly TRBD1 (6 bases). Germline V gene sequence: CDR1 LGHDT, CDR2 YNNKEL (reference sequence). Trimming stripped 1 base from V and 10 bases from J, with 11 bases between. The CDR3 spans 14 residues. The CDR3: CASSQGGGGSPLHF. The DNA for the CDR3 is TGTGCCAGCAGCCAAGGAGGGGGTGGATCACCCCTCCACTTT.

The chain uses TRBV27 and TRBJ1-1; D unclear. Germline V CDR1 and CDR2: MNHEY, SMNVEV (reference sequence). The CDR3 totals 13 residues. The germline V and J ends were trimmed by 3 bases and 6 bases, with 11 bases remaining between them. The CDR3 here is CASSFRGGAEAFF. The CDR3 DNA reads TGTGCCAGCAGTTTTCGGGGAGGAGCTGAAGCTTTCTTT.

The chain links TRBV5-1 to TRBJ2-2; D is perhaps TRBD1 (6 bases). The CDR3 covers 15 residues. The ends were cut back, 5 bases at V and 2 bases at J, with 13 bases in the middle. Germline-derived CDR1 and CDR2 are SGHRS and YFSETQ. CDR3 bases: TGCGCCAGCAGTGGGGGACACGCAAACACCGGGGAGCTGTTTTTT. Its protein is CASSGGHANTGELFF.

The rearrangement joins TRBV5-4 to TRBJ2-1, with 8 bases aligning to TRBD1. This CDR3 contains 14 residues. Germline CDR1 SGHNT, CDR2 YYREEE (reference sequence). V shed 2 bases and J 8 bases; nucleotides not matched to a gene: 6. Here the CDR3 DNA reads TGTGCCAGCAGCTTTACAGGGGGTTGGTATGAGCAGTTCTTC. It encodes CASSFTGGWYEQFF.

The chain joins TRBV29-1 to TRBJ2-1; maybe TRBD2 (5 bases). With 3 bases removed from V and 0 bases from J, the gap between germline ends came to 6 bases. The CDR3 consists of 13 residues. From germline, CDR1 is SQVTM and CDR2 ANQGSEA. The CDR3 DNA follows: TGCAGCGTTGAGGGGAGCTCCTACAATGAGCAGTTCTTC. It is translated as CSVEGSSYNEQFF.

The genes are TRBV6-2 or TRBV6-3 and TRBJ2-7, with 8 bases matching TRBD1. The CDR3 length is 14 residues. CDR1 is MNHEY, CDR2 SVGEGT, per germline. Germline trimming cut 5 bases from V and 2 bases from J; bases unmatched to any gene: 5. CDR3 in amino acids: CASSRTGWPYEQYF. The CDR3 bases are TGTGCCAGCAGTAGGACAGGGTGGCCCTACGAGCAGTACTTC.

The V and J genes are TRBV10-1 and TRBJ1-1; 11 bases are shared with TRBD1. CDR1 and CDR2 (germline): WNHNN, SYGVQD (reference sequence). J gave up 4 bases and V 2 bases, and 0 bases lay outside the gene matches. CDR3 length equals 14 residues. The CDR3 DNA reads TGCGCCAGCAGTGAGGGGACAGGGGGCACTGAAGCTTTCTTT. Its translation: CASSEGTGGTEAFF.

V is TRBV12-5 and J is TRBJ2-2; D is unclear. CDR1 is LGHNT, CDR2 FRNRAP, per germline. Trimming took 0 bases from V and 3 from J, leaving 8 bases between them. This CDR3 is built from 15 residues. The CDR3 loop reads CASGLVRSYTGELFF. As DNA, the CDR3 is TGTGCTAGTGGTTTGGTCCGGAGTTACACCGGGGAGCTGTTTTTT.

In its sample, this clone was seen once. The gene calls are TRBV29-1 and TRBJ2-7, with a possible D match to TRBD2 (6 bases). The CDR3 runs to 13 residues. Germline values: CDR1 SQVTM, CDR2 ANQGSEA. The V end lost 7 bases, the J end lost 0 bases, and 13 bases lay between the germline ends. CDR3 in DNA: TGCAGCGGGGGGGACGGGGGCTCCTACGAGCAGTACTTC. Its translation: CSGGDGGSYEQYF.

A single count supports this clone. The genes are TRBV10-3 and TRBJ2-5; D unclear. The V gene lost 7 bases and the J gene lost 5 bases, with 14 bases spanning the gap. CDR3 length: 13 amino acids. Germline CDR1 is ENHRY and CDR2 is SYGVKD. CDR3 in amino acids: CAINTSPMETQYF. The CDR3 DNA follows: TGTGCCATCAATACATCCCCAATGGAGACCCAGTACTTC.

V and J are TRBV18 and TRBJ1-2, with D perhaps matching TRBD1 (6 bases). The CDR3 length is 12 residues. CDR1 is KGHSH and CDR2 is LQKENI in the germline V gene. V gave up 3 bases and J gave up 8 bases, with 10 bases separating them. The CDR3 loop is CASSPQGSGYTF. The CDR3, as DNA: TGTGCCAGCTCACCCCAGGGGAGCGGCTACACCTTC.

The CDR3 DNA follows: TGTGCCAGTAGTAGGGACAGCGAGCGGTCACCCCTCCACTTT. Translation gives CASSRDSERSPLHF. The V and J genes are TRBV19 and TRBJ1-6, with 7 bases matching TRBD1. This CDR3 is built from 14 residues. V was pared by 4 bases and J by 10 bases, with 7 bases of the junction left unmatched. The germline V gene encodes CDR1 LNHDA and CDR2 SQIVND (reference sequence).

The chain is built from TRBV7-9 and TRBJ1-2; a possible D gene is TRBD1 (5 bases). Trimming cost V 6 bases and J 7 bases, with 18 bases left between them. This CDR3 region has 14 residues. The germline V gene encodes CDR1 SEHNR and CDR2 FQNEAQ (reference sequence). The CDR3 DNA follows: TGTGCCAGCAGAGGGGTAGGCCTGGGTGGTGGCTACACCTTC. Residues: CASRGVGLGGGYTF. Full variable domain (missing parts from reference TRBV7-9 and TRBJ1-2): DTGVSQNPRHKITKRGQNVTFRCDPISEHNRLYWYRQTLGQGPEFLTYFQNEAQLEKSRLLSDRFSAERPKGSFSTLEIQRTEQGDSAMYLCASRGVGLGGGYTFGSGTRLTVV.

This chain links TRBV4-3 with TRBJ2-3; D is perhaps TRBD1 (5 bases). This CDR3 is 16 amino acids long. Germline CDR1 reads LGHNA; CDR2 reads YSLEER. V lost 1 base, J lost 0 bases, and 11 bases lay in between. The CDR3 bases are TGCGCCAGCAGCCAAGGAGCTCAGGGCAGCACAGATACGCAGTATTTT. The encoded protein is CASSQGAQGSTDTQYF.

The rearrangement joins TRBV21-1 to TRBJ1-4; no check of the table's D call, TRBD1, against the DNA was made. TRBV21-1 is tagged as a pseudogene. The CDR3 has 15 residues. The CDR3 bases are TGTGCCAGCAGCAAGGCGGACAGGGTTTCCGAAAAACTGTTTTTT. It encodes CASSKADRVSEKLFF.

V gene TRBV6-5 combines with J gene TRBJ1-3; unclear D gene. The CDR3 totals 15 residues. Trimming took off 6 bases at V and 0 bases at J, with 12 bases between the two ends. Germline lookup yields CDR1 MNHEY and CDR2 SVGAGI. The CDR3 loop reads CASRRQAYSGNTIYF. The DNA of the CDR3 is TGTGCCAGCAGACGGCAGGCTTACTCTGGAAACACCATATATTTT.